This T cell receptor (beta chain) was retrieved from a study of shared clonotypes between healthy human individuals. Per germline, CDR1 LNHNV and CDR2 YYDKDF (reference sequence). This CDR3 region has 14 residues. V lost 7 bases, J lost 2 bases, and 4 bases stayed unmatched. TCRdb's copy holds only in-frame clones and misses some; the assay was immunoSEQ multiplex PCR. The sample lists approximately 2.5 million clones, 90% to 95% occurring once. The J gene is TRBJ2-1, the V gene TRBV15, with 8 bases identical to TRBD1. The TCR comes from a young man in good health. Some clones in this sample may be carry-over from other donors' samples. The sequencing input was naive CD4+ T cells from PBMCs. The sample's subset: CD45RA+ positively selected. CDR3 residues: CATKGQATYNEQFF. The CDR3 region has the DNA TGTGCCACCAAGGGACAGGCAACCTACAATGAGCAGTTCTTC.